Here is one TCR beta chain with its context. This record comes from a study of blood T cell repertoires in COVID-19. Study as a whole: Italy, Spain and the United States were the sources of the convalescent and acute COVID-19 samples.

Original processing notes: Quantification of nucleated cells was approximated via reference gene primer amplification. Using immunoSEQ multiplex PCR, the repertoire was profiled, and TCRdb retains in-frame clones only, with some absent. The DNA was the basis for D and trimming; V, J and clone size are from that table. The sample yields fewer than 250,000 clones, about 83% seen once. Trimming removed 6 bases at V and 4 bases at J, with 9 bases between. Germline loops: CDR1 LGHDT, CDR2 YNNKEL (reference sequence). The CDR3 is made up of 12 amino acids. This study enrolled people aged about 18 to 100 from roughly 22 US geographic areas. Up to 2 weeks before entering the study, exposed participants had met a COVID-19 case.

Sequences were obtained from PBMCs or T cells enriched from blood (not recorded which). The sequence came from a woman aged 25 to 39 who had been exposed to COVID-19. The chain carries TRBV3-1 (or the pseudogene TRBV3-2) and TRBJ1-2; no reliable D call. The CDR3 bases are TGTGCCAGCAGACAGATGGGCTATGGCTACACCTTC. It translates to CASRQMGYGYTF.